The entry below gives a single TCR beta chain sequence along with its context. Trimming stripped 4 bases from V and 0 bases from J, with 9 bases between. CDR3 length equals 14 residues. Germline V gives CDR1 MRHNA, CDR2 SNTAGT. Recovered status applied to Cohort 3 donors who had two consecutive negative PCRs. It also applied to those with clearance or with symptom resolution. The data were obtained in a study of blood T cell repertoires in COVID-19. Source study methods: Amplified reference gene primers provided the basis for estimating nucleated cell counts. Sequencing used immunoSEQ multiplex PCR; TCRdb keeps in-frame clones, though not all of them. The DNA gave D and trimming, while V, J and clone size come from that table. The profile shows more than 350,000 clones, around 87% of them singletons.

The chain recombines TRBV6-4 with TRBJ1-1, with D possibly being TRBD1 (5 bases). This sequence originates from a woman in her forties or fifties who had recovered from COVID-19. The specimen was PBMCs or T cells enriched from blood (not recorded which). CDR3 DNA: TGTGCCAGCAGTGCGCGGGGGTTGAACACTGAAGCTTTCTTT. Translated: CASSARGLNTEAFF.